Listed below are T cell receptor beta chains from one sample, sequenced in a study of T-cell memory formation after mild COVID-19. TCRdb passed the 5' RACE reads through MiXCR, listing each CDR3 protein once. The table records 250,000 to 350,000 distinct CDR3 sequences, about a sixth of them present only once. Material: PBMCs or a T cell subset sorted from them (not recorded which). All receptors derive from a man between 18 and 29 years old who had mild COVID-19 (a few samples of this study predate the infection). Cell type and time point are not known. The CDR3 runs from the conserved cysteine through the conserved F or W. Fields, in order: CDR3 DNA, CDR3 protein, J gene, V gene, D gene, clone size. A D gene is named only where the DNA matches it firmly. A row's size may be missing; if present it is once, few, many or a size class.

CDR3nt: TGTGCCAGCAGGCCGCAGGGCTTCACAGATACGCAGTATTTT
CDR3aa: CASRPQGFTDTQYF
j_gene: TRBJ2-3
v_gene: TRBV6-5
d_gene: -
abundance: few

CDR3nt: TGCGCCAGCAGTGAGTCGAACAGGGGCTTGAACACTGAAGCTTTCTTT
CDR3aa: CASSESNRGLNTEAFF
j_gene: TRBJ1-1
v_gene: TRBV10-2
d_gene: TRBD1
abundance: -

CDR3nt: TGCGCCAGCAGCCAAAACCCGACAGGGGCCACCGGGGAGCTGTTTTTT
CDR3aa: CASSQNPTGATGELFF
j_gene: TRBJ2-2
v_gene: TRBV4-3
d_gene: TRBD1
abundance: -

CDR3nt: TGTGCCACCAGTGATGCGGGACGGGACACAGATACGCAGTATTTT
CDR3aa: CATSDAGRDTDTQYF
j_gene: TRBJ2-3
v_gene: TRBV24-1
d_gene: -
abundance: few

CDR3nt: TGCAGTGCTAGGGAGGCACAGGGGGGCCAGCCCCAGCATTTT
CDR3aa: CSAREAQGGQPQHF
j_gene: TRBJ1-5
v_gene: TRBV20-1
d_gene: TRBD1
abundance: once

CDR3nt: TGCGCCAGCAGCCAAGAGTCCTTCAACACTGAAGCTTTCTTT
CDR3aa: CASSQESFNTEAFF
j_gene: TRBJ1-1
v_gene: TRBV4-3
d_gene: -
abundance: few

CDR3nt: TGTGCCAGCTCACCGCCGGGACAGGCTTTGAGCTACACCTTC
CDR3aa: CASSPPGQALSYTF
j_gene: TRBJ1-2
v_gene: TRBV18
d_gene: TRBD1
abundance: -

CDR3nt: TGTGCCAGCAGCTCAACTAGCGGGGTACAAGAGACCCAGTACTTC
CDR3aa: CASSSTSGVQETQYF
j_gene: TRBJ2-5
v_gene: TRBV7-2
d_gene: TRBD2
abundance: -

CDR3nt: TGCAGCGTTGAGGTACGGGGTACTCACAATGAGCAGTTCTTC
CDR3aa: CSVEVRGTHNEQFF
j_gene: TRBJ2-1
v_gene: TRBV29-1
d_gene: -
abundance: -

CDR3nt: TGTGCCAGCAGTTACGATGGAGGGCTCATGAACACTGAAGCTTTCTTT
CDR3aa: CASSYDGGLMNTEAFF
j_gene: TRBJ1-1
v_gene: TRBV6-6
d_gene: -
abundance: few

CDR3nt: TGCAGCGACAGGGGCATCAACTACAATGAGCAGTTCTTC
CDR3aa: CSDRGINYNEQFF
j_gene: TRBJ2-1
v_gene: TRBV29-1
d_gene: TRBD1
abundance: -

CDR3nt: TGCGCCAGCAGCTTGCTCGGGAACACTGAAGCTTTCTTT
CDR3aa: CASSLLGNTEAFF
j_gene: TRBJ1-1
v_gene: TRBV5-1
d_gene: -
abundance: many

CDR3nt: TGTGCCAGCAGCCTAGTTCAGTTAGAGAACACCGGGGAGCTGTTTTTT
CDR3aa: CASSLVQLENTGELFF
j_gene: TRBJ2-2
v_gene: TRBV7-9
d_gene: -
abundance: few

CDR3nt: TGTGCCAGCAGCCCTAAGACTAGGGCAGGTACCGGGGAGCTGTTTTTT
CDR3aa: CASSPKTRAGTGELFF
j_gene: TRBJ2-2
v_gene: TRBV9
d_gene: -
abundance: many

CDR3nt: TGTGCCAGCCACAGGAACACTGAAGCTTTCTTT
CDR3aa: CASHRNTEAFF
j_gene: TRBJ1-1
v_gene: TRBV6-1
d_gene: -
abundance: few

CDR3nt: TGTGCCAGCAGCCTGAGTCTCGAGCAGTACTTC
CDR3aa: CASSLSLEQYF
j_gene: TRBJ2-7
v_gene: TRBV7-9
d_gene: -
abundance: many

CDR3nt: TGTGCCAGCAGCTACACAGTTCCAGATACGCAGTATTTT
CDR3aa: CASSYTVPDTQYF
j_gene: TRBJ2-3
v_gene: TRBV7-2
d_gene: -
abundance: -

CDR3nt: TGTGCCAGCAGCCGGGGAGGTGGGGAGACCCAGTACTTC
CDR3aa: CASSRGGGETQYF
j_gene: TRBJ2-5
v_gene: TRBV7-9
d_gene: -
abundance: many

CDR3nt: TGCGCCAGCAGCTCTCTGGATAGCGGGGCCGCCGGGGAGCTGTTTTTT
CDR3aa: CASSSLDSGAAGELFF
j_gene: TRBJ2-2
v_gene: TRBV5-1
d_gene: TRBD2
abundance: many

CDR3nt: TGCGCCAGCAGCGATACAGGGGATAGGTCCTACAATGAGCAGTTCTTC
CDR3aa: CASSDTGDRSYNEQFF
j_gene: TRBJ2-1
v_gene: TRBV4-3
d_gene: TRBD1
abundance: -

CDR3nt: TGCAGCGTCCTTCCCGGGCGGTACAATGAGCAGTTCTTC
CDR3aa: CSVLPGRYNEQFF
j_gene: TRBJ2-1
v_gene: TRBV29-1
d_gene: -
abundance: few

CDR3nt: TGTGCCACCAGCTCACAGGGTGACACTGAAGCTTTCTTT
CDR3aa: CATSSQGDTEAFF
j_gene: TRBJ1-1
v_gene: TRBV15
d_gene: -
abundance: few

CDR3nt: TGTGCCAGCAGTTTGGGACAGGGACCTATCTATGGCTACACCTTC
CDR3aa: CASSLGQGPIYGYTF
j_gene: TRBJ1-2
v_gene: TRBV27
d_gene: TRBD1
abundance: -

CDR3nt: TGTGCCAGCAGTGTTATGGGGCCGGCAGATACGCAGTATTTT
CDR3aa: CASSVMGPADTQYF
j_gene: TRBJ2-3
v_gene: TRBV2
d_gene: -
abundance: many

CDR3nt: TGCAGTGCTAGGAGGAGCCCCAAAGATACGCAGTATTTT
CDR3aa: CSARRSPKDTQYF
j_gene: TRBJ2-3
v_gene: TRBV20-1
d_gene: -
abundance: few

CDR3nt: TGCAGTGCTTCAATGAGACAGGGGCAAGAGACCCAGTACTTC
CDR3aa: CSASMRQGQETQYF
j_gene: TRBJ2-5
v_gene: TRBV20-1
d_gene: TRBD1
abundance: -

CDR3nt: TGTGCCAGCAGCTTAGACTTGGGGTATGGCACAGATACGCAGTATTTT
CDR3aa: CASSLDLGYGTDTQYF
j_gene: TRBJ2-3
v_gene: TRBV7-2
d_gene: -
abundance: many

CDR3nt: TGTGCCAGCAGCAAAGCTAGCGGGGGGTACGAGCAGTACTTC
CDR3aa: CASSKASGGYEQYF
j_gene: TRBJ2-7
v_gene: TRBV21-1
d_gene: -
abundance: few

CDR3nt: TGTGCCAGCACGGCATTCGGACCTCATATCAGCAATCAGCCCCAGCATTTT
CDR3aa: CASTAFGPHISNQPQHF
j_gene: TRBJ1-5
v_gene: TRBV27
d_gene: -
abundance: -

CDR3nt: TGTGCCAGCAAGCCGGGACCCCCGAACACCGGGGAGCTGTTTTTT
CDR3aa: CASKPGPPNTGELFF
j_gene: TRBJ2-2
v_gene: TRBV12-3/TRBV12-4
d_gene: -
abundance: many

CDR3nt: TGCGCCAGCAGCCACCCTCCCCCCCCGGGGGGGCCCGGCGACGAGCAGTTCTTC
CDR3aa: CASSHPPPPGGPGDEQFF
j_gene: TRBJ2-1
v_gene: TRBV4-3
d_gene: TRBD2
abundance: few